The rows below give T cell receptor beta chains drawn from one sample of a study of T cells after yellow fever vaccination. TCRdb re-called the 5' RACE reads with MiXCR, one entry per CDR3 protein. The repertoire has more than 200,000 distinct CDR3 sequences, approximately 3.5% of them found once; the top ten carry 19%. The sequencing here drew on PBMCs, taken 15 days after the yellow fever booster vaccination. These receptors were obtained from a man aged 18 to 29 who received the YFV17D yellow fever vaccine. CDR3s include the opening cysteine and the closing phenylalanine or tryptophan. A D gene is named only where the DNA matches it firmly. Where a row states a size, it is once, few, many or the class of an expanded clone; other rows omit it.

clone_size: many
d_call: -
v_call: TRBV6-5
j_call: TRBJ1-1
cdr3_nt: TGTGCCAGCGGGAGGGGGGGGGCTTTCTTT
cdr3_aa: CASGRGGAFF

clone_size: many
d_call: -
v_call: TRBV2
j_call: TRBJ1-4
cdr3_nt: TGTGCCGGAGAGGAGGAAAAACTGTTTTTT
cdr3_aa: CAGEEEKLFF

clone_size: few
d_call: TRBD1
v_call: TRBV12-3/TRBV12-4
j_call: TRBJ2-2
cdr3_nt: TGTGCCAGCAGGCCGGGACAGGGGAGGAACACCGGGGAGCTGTTTTTT
cdr3_aa: CASRPGQGRNTGELFF

clone_size: many
d_call: TRBD1
v_call: TRBV28
j_call: TRBJ2-5
cdr3_nt: TGTGCCAGCCTAGCACCAACAGGGGGCGGAGAGACCCAGTACTTC
cdr3_aa: CASLAPTGGGETQYF

clone_size: many
d_call: -
v_call: TRBV11-2
j_call: TRBJ2-7
cdr3_nt: TGTGCCAGCACCTGGGGGCCCCATCGGGAGCAGTACTTC
cdr3_aa: CASTWGPHREQYF

clone_size: many
d_call: -
v_call: TRBV12-3/TRBV12-4
j_call: TRBJ2-5
cdr3_nt: TGTGCCACCATGGACCCAGGGTTAACCCAGTACTTC
cdr3_aa: CATMDPGLTQYF

clone_size: many
d_call: -
v_call: TRBV5-1
j_call: TRBJ2-1
cdr3_nt: TGCGCCAGCAGCATAGGACAGAACAATGAGCAGTTCTTC
cdr3_aa: CASSIGQNNEQFF

clone_size: few
d_call: -
v_call: TRBV20-1
j_call: TRBJ2-5
cdr3_nt: TGCAGTGCCGCCCCGGGACAAGAGACCCAGTACTTC
cdr3_aa: CSAAPGQETQYF

clone_size: many
d_call: TRBD1
v_call: TRBV19
j_call: TRBJ1-2
cdr3_nt: TGTGCCAGTAGGACGGGACAGGCGTTTCTCTATGGCTACACCTTC
cdr3_aa: CASRTGQAFLYGYTF

clone_size: many
d_call: -
v_call: TRBV12-3/TRBV12-4
j_call: TRBJ1-6
cdr3_nt: TGTGCCAGCAGTTCCAACAGGGTTCACTCACCCCTCCACTTT
cdr3_aa: CASSSNRVHSPLHF

clone_size: few
d_call: -
v_call: TRBV30
j_call: TRBJ2-1
cdr3_nt: TGTGCCTGGAGTCTTACCGCCGGGATTCCGGGCAATGAGCAGTTCTTC
cdr3_aa: CAWSLTAGIPGNEQFF

clone_size: -
d_call: -
v_call: TRBV10-1
j_call: TRBJ2-6
cdr3_nt: TGCGCCAGCATCCTACCTCAGAGGGCTGGGGCCAACGTCCTGACTTTC
cdr3_aa: CASILPQRAGANVLTF

clone_size: -
d_call: -
v_call: TRBV4-3
j_call: TRBJ2-4
cdr3_nt: TGCGCCAGCAGCCAAGATCGTCAAGGGGGGCCCAAAAACATTCAGTACTTC
cdr3_aa: CASSQDRQGGPKNIQYF

clone_size: few
d_call: -
v_call: TRBV4-3
j_call: TRBJ1-2
cdr3_nt: TGCGCCAGCAGCCAAGATTTCGGCGGGTCCGGCACCGGCTACACCTTC
cdr3_aa: CASSQDFGGSGTGYTF

clone_size: many
d_call: TRBD1
v_call: TRBV4-3
j_call: TRBJ1-6
cdr3_nt: TGCGCCAGCAGCCAAGATCACGTCAGGGGGAGGGCTGATAATTCACCCCTCCACTTT
cdr3_aa: CASSQDHVRGRADNSPLHF

clone_size: many
d_call: TRBD2
v_call: TRBV12-3/TRBV12-4
j_call: TRBJ2-1
cdr3_nt: TGTGCCAGAACTAGCGGGGGGGCTAATGAGCAGTTCTTC
cdr3_aa: CARTSGGANEQFF

clone_size: many
d_call: TRBD1
v_call: TRBV5-1
j_call: TRBJ2-1
cdr3_nt: TGCGCCAGCAGCTTGGGGACAGGAATTAGACTCATCTCCTACAATGAGCAGTTCTTC
cdr3_aa: CASSLGTGIRLISYNEQFF

clone_size: many
d_call: TRBD1
v_call: TRBV3-1
j_call: TRBJ1-6
cdr3_nt: TGTGCCAGCAGCGACAGGGACCCCTATAATTCACCCCTCCACTTT
cdr3_aa: CASSDRDPYNSPLHF

clone_size: many
d_call: -
v_call: TRBV6-1
j_call: TRBJ2-7
cdr3_nt: TGTGCCAGCAGTGAAGAGGGGCCGACCTACGAGCAGTACTTC
cdr3_aa: CASSEEGPTYEQYF

clone_size: many
d_call: TRBD1
v_call: TRBV7-2
j_call: TRBJ1-4
cdr3_nt: TGTGCCAGCAGTTACAGGGGTTTGGACGAAAAACTGTTTTTT
cdr3_aa: CASSYRGLDEKLFF

clone_size: many
d_call: -
v_call: TRBV12-3/TRBV12-4
j_call: TRBJ1-1
cdr3_nt: TGTGCCAGCGGCCTTAACACTGAAGCTTTCTTT
cdr3_aa: CASGLNTEAFF

clone_size: many
d_call: -
v_call: TRBV5-1
j_call: TRBJ2-3
cdr3_nt: TGCGCCAGCAGTCTTAATAACAGCCCAGATACGCAGTATTTT
cdr3_aa: CASSLNNSPDTQYF

clone_size: many
d_call: TRBD2
v_call: TRBV4-2
j_call: TRBJ2-1
cdr3_nt: TGTGCCAGCAGCCACCTAGCGGGGGGAAACTACAATGAGCAGTTCTTC
cdr3_aa: CASSHLAGGNYNEQFF

clone_size: many
d_call: TRBD1
v_call: TRBV6-2/TRBV6-3
j_call: TRBJ2-3
cdr3_nt: TGTGCCAGCAGTTACAGGACAGGGGGCAGCACAGATACGCAGTATTTT
cdr3_aa: CASSYRTGGSTDTQYF

clone_size: many
d_call: -
v_call: TRBV25-1
j_call: TRBJ2-5
cdr3_nt: TGTGCCAGCAGTGGCCTCCAAGAGACCCAGTACTTC
cdr3_aa: CASSGLQETQYF

clone_size: many
d_call: TRBD2
v_call: TRBV18
j_call: TRBJ2-1
cdr3_nt: TGTGCCAGCTCCCTGAGCGGGGGGCCGACCTACAATGAGCAGTTCTTC
cdr3_aa: CASSLSGGPTYNEQFF

clone_size: many
d_call: TRBD2
v_call: TRBV5-6
j_call: TRBJ2-5
cdr3_nt: TGTGCCAGCAGCTTGGTGGGCCGGGGGGGACAAGAGACCCAGTACTTC
cdr3_aa: CASSLVGRGGQETQYF

clone_size: many
d_call: -
v_call: TRBV7-2
j_call: TRBJ2-7
cdr3_nt: TGTGCCAGCAGCCCACGACAGGAATTCGAGCAGTACTTC
cdr3_aa: CASSPRQEFEQYF

clone_size: -
d_call: TRBD1
v_call: TRBV7-3
j_call: TRBJ2-3
cdr3_nt: TGTGCCAGCAGCCTACTGACAGGGGCTAGCACAGATACGCAGTATTTT
cdr3_aa: CASSLLTGASTDTQYF

clone_size: many
d_call: -
v_call: TRBV27
j_call: TRBJ2-1
cdr3_nt: TGTGCCAGCAGAACACCACGACAGGCCGCGGACAATGAGCAGTTCTTC
cdr3_aa: CASRTPRQAADNEQFF

clone_size: many
d_call: TRBD1
v_call: TRBV5-1
j_call: TRBJ2-1
cdr3_nt: TGCGCCAGCAGCTTGTCCGGACAGGGCAATGAGCAGTTCTTC
cdr3_aa: CASSLSGQGNEQFF

clone_size: few
d_call: TRBD2
v_call: TRBV5-1
j_call: TRBJ2-5
cdr3_nt: TGCGCCAGCAGCTTGGCTAGCGGACCAGAGACCCAGTACTTC
cdr3_aa: CASSLASGPETQYF

clone_size: many
d_call: -
v_call: TRBV20-1
j_call: TRBJ2-1
cdr3_nt: TGCAGTGCTAGTAATTACAATGAGCAGTTCTTC
cdr3_aa: CSASNYNEQFF

clone_size: many
d_call: -
v_call: TRBV4-3
j_call: TRBJ1-1
cdr3_nt: TGCGCCAGCAGCCAAGCCGGGAACACTGAAGCTTTCTTT
cdr3_aa: CASSQAGNTEAFF

clone_size: many
d_call: -
v_call: TRBV9
j_call: TRBJ2-2
cdr3_nt: TGTGCCAGCAGCGTAGACGGGTCCGGGGAGCTGTTTTTT
cdr3_aa: CASSVDGSGELFF

clone_size: few
d_call: TRBD2
v_call: TRBV7-6
j_call: TRBJ2-1
cdr3_nt: TGTGCCAGCAGCGAGAGCGGGGGGGCAAGTGAGCAGTTCTTC
cdr3_aa: CASSESGGASEQFF